The rows below give T cell receptor beta chains drawn from one sample of a study of shared clonotypes between healthy human individuals. Assay used: immunoSEQ multiplex PCR; TCRdb lists only in-frame clones, some missing. The data hold about 1.5 million clones, with nearly 99% observed a single time. Sequenced input: naive CD4+ T cells sorted from blood. The receptors stem from a man between 25 and 39 years old in good health. Each CDR3 is given with its conserved first and last residue. D genes are given only for firm matches. Clone sizes are given selectively: once, few, many, or a class where the clone is expanded.

abundance	v_gene	j_gene	d_gene	CDR3nt	CDR3aa
-	TRBV30	TRBJ1-5	-	TGTGCCTGGAGTGTAGGGTTAGGCAGGGCGAGAGAACCCCAGCATTTT	CAWSVGLGRAREPQHF
-	TRBV5-1	TRBJ1-1	-	TGCGCCAGCAGCCAAGCAGGGTTGAACACTGAAGCTTTCTTT	CASSQAGLNTEAFF
-	TRBV7-2	TRBJ2-7	-	TGTGCCAGCAGCTTAGCGCAGGCCGTGACCCTCTACGAGCAGTACTTC	CASSLAQAVTLYEQYF
once	TRBV6-5	TRBJ1-1	-	TGTGCCAGCAGCTTAATCAGGAACACTGAAGCTTTCTTT	CASSLIRNTEAFF
-	TRBV15	TRBJ2-5	-	TGTGCCACCAGCAGTGCCCGGGGCCAACAAGAGACCCAGTACTTC	CATSSARGQQETQYF
-	TRBV19	TRBJ2-7	-	TGTGCCAGTAGTATGGCTGGCAGCTACGAGCAGTACTTC	CASSMAGSYEQYF
-	TRBV18	TRBJ2-7	-	TGTGCCAGCTCACCACCCCCCGGGGGCTACGAGCAGTACTTC	CASSPPPGGYEQYF
-	TRBV7-9	TRBJ2-5	-	TGTGCCAGCAGCTTAGGAAGAACAGGATATGAGACCCAGTACTTC	CASSLGRTGYETQYF
-	TRBV11-2	TRBJ2-1	TRBD2	TGTGCCAGCAGCCCTAGCCGGGGACTAGCGGGGTACAATGAGCAGTTCTTC	CASSPSRGLAGYNEQFF
once	TRBV5-1	TRBJ2-7	TRBD2	TGCGCCAGCAGCTTGAGTGGCGGGAGGGCCTGGGAGCAGTACTTC	CASSLSGGRAWEQYF
-	TRBV19	TRBJ2-1	TRBD2	TGTGCCAGTACCCAACTAGCGGGGGCCTACAATGAGCAGTTCTTC	CASTQLAGAYNEQFF
-	TRBV4-1	TRBJ1-5	-	TGCGCCAGCAGCCAAGATGGGGCAGGGGGCAATCAGCCCCAGCATTTT	CASSQDGAGGNQPQHF
-	TRBV9	TRBJ2-2	-	TGTGCCAGCAGCGCTAATTTGCTGTCGAACACCGGGGAGCTGTTTTTT	CASSANLLSNTGELFF
-	TRBV7-9	TRBJ2-5	TRBD2	TGTGCCAGCAGCCTAAAAAGGGGAACGACAGCGCGGGGGCAAGAGACCCAGTACTTC	CASSLKRGTTARGQETQYF
-	TRBV28	TRBJ2-3	-	TGTGCCAGCAGCCTCAGTTCCACAGATACGCAGTATTTT	CASSLSSTDTQYF
once	TRBV19	TRBJ1-5	TRBD1	TGTGCCAGTAGAGGGACAGGGGGACAGCCCCAGCATTTT	CASRGTGGQPQHF
-	TRBV7-9	TRBJ2-7	TRBD2	TGTGCCAGCAGCTTACTGACTAGCGGGACGCCCTACGAGCAGTACTTC	CASSLLTSGTPYEQYF
-	TRBV5-1	TRBJ2-5	TRBD1	TGCGCCAGCAAAAGACAGGGATTCTCAGAGACCCAGTACTTC	CASKRQGFSETQYF